A single sample gave rise to the 25 T cell receptor beta chains below, sequenced in a study of T cell repertoires in cytomegalovirus infection. TCRdb fed the reads into MiXCR, producing one record per CDR3 protein. The sample has approximately 110,000 distinct CDR3 sequences, around 10% seen once; the top ten hold approximately 33%. No cognate antigen is known for these TCRs. The sequenced sample was PBMCs, sequenced either directly or after in vitro stimulation (not recorded which). These receptors all stem from a human donor in good health (CMV status not recorded). Some clones in this sample may be carry-over from other donors' samples.

This clonotype was observed many times. CDR3 amino acids: CASSLGASGTDLVSYEQYF. The CDR3 region has the DNA TGTGCCAGCAGCTTAGGGGCTAGCGGAACGGACCTAGTCTCCTACGAGCAGTACTTC. The gene calls are TRBV7-6 and TRBJ2-7; 7 bases are a match to TRBD2. The CDR3 covers 19 residues. Germline V CDR1 and CDR2: SGHVS, FNYEAQ. The V and J ends lost 1 base and 0 bases, in that order; junction bases with no gene match: 15.

This clonotype was recorded many times. The chain couples TRBV12-3 or TRBV12-4 to TRBJ1-2; TRBD1 matches 10 bases. This CDR3 has 15 residues. Trimming took 3 bases from V and 3 from J; bases not matched to a gene: 4. For the CDR3, the DNA is TGTGCCAGCAGTTTCGGGACAGGGGCTGACTATGGCTACACCTTC. It encodes CASSFGTGADYGYTF.

This clonotype has just a few counts. The chain couples TRBV6-2 or TRBV6-3 to TRBJ2-7, with D possibly being TRBD2 (5 bases). V shed 0 bases and J shed 4 bases, with 7 bases lying between them. CDR1 is MNHEY, CDR2 SVGEGT, per germline. The CDR3 spans 13 residues. The CDR3 DNA sequence: TGTGCCAGCAGTTACTCCCGGGGTTACGAGCAGTACTTC. Amino acid sequence: CASSYSRGYEQYF.

The table lists this clonotype with many counts. J is TRBJ2-2 and V is TRBV10-2; 12 bases are shared with TRBD2. The J segment lost 6 bases and the V segment lost 9 bases, leaving 23 bases of the junction unmatched. This CDR3 is built from 20 residues. Germline V lookup: CDR1 WSHSY, CDR2 SAAADI. CDR3 sequence: CASSTLAGGPPDGSAGELFF. Written as DNA, the CDR3 is TGCGCCAGTTCTACCCTAGCGGGAGGGCCCCCGGATGGGTCGGCCGGGGAGCTGTTTTTT.

This clonotype was observed a handful of times. The chain employs TRBV7-2 and TRBJ2-1; 8 bases agree with TRBD1. This CDR3 comprises 14 residues. J lost 7 bases, V lost 5 bases, and 7 bases had no gene match. Germline V lookup: CDR1 SGHTA, CDR2 FQGNSA. CDR3 loop: CASSKGQGFNEQFF. CDR3 coding DNA: TGTGCCAGCAGCAAAGGACAGGGCTTTAATGAGCAGTTCTTC.

In this sample, this clonotype turned up a few times. The V call is TRBV6-1, the J call TRBJ2-7; weak D call: TRBD1 (5 bases). CDR1 MNHNS and CDR2 SASEGT come from the germline V gene. V shed 1 base and J shed 0 bases, with 10 bases lying between them. The CDR3 extends over 15 amino acids. The DNA for the CDR3 is TGTGCCAGCAGTGAAGATGACAGCAGCTCCTACGAGCAGTACGTC. Its protein is CASSEDDSSSYEQYV.

This clonotype was counted ten times or more. The rearrangement joins TRBV7-2 to TRBJ2-2; tentative D call: TRBD1 (5 bases). The CDR3 is made up of 16 amino acids. The V and J ends lost 2 bases and 3 bases respectively, with 13 bases between them. Germline CDR1 and CDR2: SGHTA and FQGNSA. The CDR3 here is CASSLSQDIYTGELFF. CDR3 nucleotides: TGTGCCAGCAGCTTATCTCAGGACATATACACCGGGGAGCTGTTTTTT.

This clonotype was picked up many times. The rearrangement joins TRBV4-1 to TRBJ2-3; D is unresolved. Germline V gene lookup returns CDR1 MGHRA and CDR2 YSYEKL. Between the trimmed V and J ends, which lost 3 bases and 4 bases, there was a span of 5 bases. This CDR3 is built from 12 residues. This chain's CDR3 is CASSHPSDTQYF. Here the CDR3 DNA reads TGCGCCAGCAGCCACCCTTCAGATACGCAGTATTTT.

This clonotype was seen repeatedly, ten times or more. The V gene is TRBV12-3 or TRBV12-4, the J gene TRBJ2-3; D could derive from TRBD1 or TRBD2 (5 bases each). The CDR3 length is 16 residues. Trimming stripped 6 bases from V and 1 base from J, with 17 bases between. CDR3 in amino acids: CASRFKVGRGTDTQYF. CDR3 nucleotides: TGTGCCAGCAGGTTTAAGGTGGGACGCGGCACAGATACGCAGTATTTT.

This clonotype came up many times. The chain joins TRBV28 to TRBJ1-5; TRBD1 might be the D (6 bases). The germline gives CDR1 MDHEN, CDR2 SYDVKM. Deletions cut 3 bases from V and 3 bases from J, with 12 bases between. CDR3 length equals 15 residues. This CDR3 reads CASSLEQGFNQPQHF. The CDR3 nucleotides are TGTGCCAGCAGTTTGGAACAGGGTTTCAATCAGCCCCAGCATTTT.

This clonotype showed up just a few times. The chain joins TRBV4-3 to TRBJ1-1; TRBD1 is a possible D gene (5 bases). The CDR3 has 15 residues. Trimming cost V 0 bases and J 7 bases, with 15 bases left between them. Germline V CDR1 and CDR2: LGHNA, YSLEER. DNA for the CDR3: TGCGCCAGCAGCCAAGAGCTTGGCAGGGCTGGTGAAGCTTTCTTT. This sequence encodes CASSQELGRAGEAFF.

The sample holds a few counts of this clonotype. The V and J genes are TRBV28 and TRBJ1-2; maybe TRBD1 (5 bases). This CDR3 has 15 residues. The germline V gene has CDR1 MDHEN and CDR2 SYDVKM. Trimming shortened V by 2 bases and J by 7 bases, and 17 bases separated the two germline ends. The CDR3 loop is CASSLPSVRRGGYTF. In DNA, the CDR3 is TGTGCCAGCAGTTTACCCAGTGTCCGGAGGGGTGGCTACACCTTC.

This clonotype was detected ten times or more. The rearrangement uses TRBV4-3 and TRBJ2-5; TRBD1 or TRBD2 may be the D gene (6 bases each). The CDR3 is 16 residues long. Trimming left V 0 bases short and J 4 bases short, with 15 bases between. From germline, CDR1 is LGHNA and CDR2 YSLEER. The CDR3 nucleotides are TGCGCCAGCAGCCAAGAAGTGTCCGGGGGCGGAGAGACCCAGTACTTC. Translating gives CASSQEVSGGGETQYF.

Only a few counts were recorded for this clonotype. The chain has TRBV6-1 and TRBJ2-2; D may be TRBD1 (6 bases). In germline, CDR1 is MNHNS, CDR2 SASEGT. The CDR3 totals 15 residues. The V and J ends lost 0 bases and 7 bases respectively, with 12 bases between them. CDR3 in DNA: TGTGCCAGCAGTGAAGCCGGGACAATCGGCGGGGAGCTGTTTTTT. As protein: CASSEAGTIGGELFF.

This clonotype was observed at least ten times. The genes are TRBV6-2 or TRBV6-3 and TRBJ2-5; TRBD1 aligns across 9 bases. Unmatched junction bases numbered 7, after V lost 6 bases and J lost 5 bases. CDR1 and CDR2 (germline): MNHEY, SVGEGT. There are 14 residues in the CDR3. DNA for the CDR3: TGTGCCAGCAGACGCACAGGGGGCCGGGAGACCCAGTACTTC. Encoded protein: CASRRTGGRETQYF.

This clonotype was seen ten or more times. The chain combines TRBV7-8 with TRBJ2-7; the match to TRBD2 covers 8 bases. CDR1 is SGHVS, CDR2 FQNEAQ, per germline. The V gene end was trimmed by 5 bases and the J gene end by 6 bases; junction bases not matched to a gene: 9. This CDR3 contains 14 residues. The CDR3, as DNA: TGTGCCAGCAGCGGGGGACTAGGGGTCGGCGAGCAGTACGTC. Translating it yields CASSGGLGVGEQYV.

This clonotype occurred a few times. DNA of the CDR3: TGCGCCAGCAGCCAAGATATGGCCGTGGATGAGCAGTTCTTC. Protein sequence: CASSQDMAVDEQFF. This chain uses TRBV4-1 with TRBJ2-1; unclear D gene. Trimming removed 0 bases at V and 8 bases at J, with 11 bases between. CDR1 and CDR2 from the germline V gene are MGHRA and YSYEKL. This CDR3 has 14 residues.

This clonotype appeared many times. The chain joins TRBV7-6 to TRBJ1-2; D gene uncertain. Trimming removed 5 bases from V and 0 bases from J, with 10 bases in between. CDR3 length equals 14 residues. Germline V lookup: CDR1 SGHVS, CDR2 FNYEAQ. For the CDR3, the DNA is TGTGCCAGCAGCCCGACAAATTCTAACTATGGCTACACCTTC. It is translated as CASSPTNSNYGYTF.

This clonotype was observed at least ten times. The V call is TRBV7-2, the J call TRBJ2-5, with D hard to call. V was clipped by 5 bases and J by 5 bases, with 12 bases between them. The length of the CDR3 is 13 residues. Germline V gene sequence: CDR1 SGHTA, CDR2 FQGNSA. CDR3 protein: CASSAYPLETQYF. As DNA, the CDR3 is TGTGCCAGCAGCGCCTACCCCTTGGAGACCCAGTACTTC. Supplemented by reference TRBV7-2 and TRBJ2-5, the full variable domain reads GAGVSQSPSNKVTEKGKDVELRCDPISGHTALYWYRQSLGQGLEFLIYFQGNSAPDKSGLPSDRFSAERTGGSVSTLTIQRTQQEDSAVYLCASSAYPLETQYFGPGTRLLVL.

Ten or more counts support this clonotype. V is TRBV11-1 and J is TRBJ2-3; 8 nucleotides line up with TRBD2. Germline CDR1 reads SGHAT; CDR2 reads FQDESV (reference sequence). V was clipped by 2 bases and J by 7 bases; unmatched bases: 2. The CDR3 has 13 residues. As DNA, the CDR3 is TGTGCCAGCAGCTTACGTAGCGGGAATACGCAGTATTTT. Its protein product is CASSLRSGNTQYF.

This clonotype was picked up many times. The chain uses TRBV6-5 and TRBJ1-1; D is uncertain. Germline V gene data show CDR1 as MNHEY and CDR2 as SVGAGI. The CDR3 is 13 residues long. With 2 bases removed from V and 0 bases from J, the gap between germline ends came to 4 bases. The CDR3 nucleotides read TGTGCCAGCAGTTACGGAATGAACACTGAAGCTTTCTTT. As protein: CASSYGMNTEAFF.

This clonotype was seen ten or more times. This rearrangement joins TRBV12-5 to TRBJ1-6; D unresolved. The CDR3 extends over 15 amino acids. Trimming took off 0 bases at V and 14 bases at J, with 17 bases between the two ends. Germline CDR1 reads LGHNT; CDR2 reads FRNRAP. DNA for the CDR3: TGTGCTAGTGGTTTGGTTTTGGGCCTGGATTGGTCCCTCCACTTT. It translates to CASGLVLGLDWSLHF.

This clonotype was seen at least ten times. DNA for the CDR3: TGTGCCAGCAGCCCCCAACCCCCGGGTTGGCTAGCCAGGGGCACAGATACGCAGTATTTT. It is translated as CASSPQPPGWLARGTDTQYF. This chain joins TRBV11-2 and TRBJ2-3; D is possibly TRBD1 or TRBD2 (5 bases each). The CDR3 has 20 amino acids. The germline V and J ends were trimmed by 5 bases and 1 base, with 28 bases remaining between them. The germline V gene encodes CDR1 SGHAT and CDR2 FQNNGV.

This clonotype has a handful of counts. The chain uses TRBV6-2 or TRBV6-3 and TRBJ1-1; 7 bases agree with TRBD1. Unmatched junction bases numbered 9, after V lost 2 bases and J lost 0 bases. The CDR3 loop spans 17 amino acids. Germline assignment: CDR1 MNHEY and CDR2 SVGEGT. This CDR3 is CASSYEQGKGLNTEAFF. The CDR3 DNA sequence: TGTGCCAGCAGTTACGAACAGGGGAAAGGGTTGAACACTGAAGCTTTCTTT.

This clonotype appeared many times. The chain has TRBV28 and TRBJ1-4, with 9 bases identical to TRBD1. The CDR3 consists of 15 residues. Looked up from germline, CDR1 is MDHEN and CDR2 is SYDVKM. Trimming at V came to 3 bases and at J to 7 bases, leaving 6 bases not matched to a gene. CDR3 in amino acids: CASSFPGQGGEKLFF. The DNA for the CDR3 is TGTGCCAGCAGTTTCCCGGGACAGGGTGGTGAAAAACTGTTTTTT.